The entry below gives a single T cell receptor beta chain sequence along with its context. Produced via immunoSEQ multiplex PCR; TCRdb's table is partial and in-frame only. The table has 310,000 or so clones, almost 90% seen once. This entry is derived from a study of blood T cell repertoires in COVID-19. Across the study: In each case, the material was cDNA or gDNA derived from T cells, B-cell-depleted T cells, or PBMCs.

Trimming removed 4 bases from V and 4 bases from J, with 23 bases in between. Germline lookup yields CDR1 SGHNT and CDR2 YYREEE (reference sequence). The CDR3 is 17 residues long. The chain is built from TRBV5-4 and TRBJ1-2; maybe TRBD1 (5 bases). The clonotype comes from a woman aged 18-29 years with acute COVID-19. The material sequenced was PBMCs or T cells enriched from blood (not recorded which). CDR3 nucleotide sequence: TGTGCCAGCAGCGGAGGAGCGGGAGTTGGGGGGGGCTATGGCTACACCTTC. Protein product: CASSGGAGVGGGYGYTF.